These 2 T cell receptor beta chains came from one sample sequenced in a study of beta chain features in type 1 diabetes. Reverse transcription of all isolated RNA meant that expressed TCRB transcripts were sequenced. The data were produced by immunoSEQ multiplex PCR, yet TCRdb's version contains in-frame clones alone and is incomplete. The data show more than 150,000 clones, about an eighth seen once. Sequenced material: central memory CD4+ T cells from blood. These TCRs come from a woman aged 18 to 35 in good health.

The chain combines TRBV11-1 with TRBJ2-7, with 13 bases identical to TRBD2. J gave up 1 base and V 4 bases, and 4 bases lay outside the gene matches. CDR1 is SGHAT and CDR2 is FQDESV in the germline V gene (reference sequence). The length of the CDR3 is 16 residues. CDR3 DNA sequence: TGTGCCAGCAGCTCGGGACTAGCGGGAAGATCCTACGAGCAGTACTTC. Translating it yields CASSSGLAGRSYEQYF.

This clone appeared a few times. This chain joins TRBV7-9 and TRBJ2-7, with TRBD2 matching 10 bases. V shed 5 bases and J 5 bases; nucleotides not matched to a gene: 9. This CDR3 is built from 15 residues. The V gene's germline CDR1 is SEHNR and CDR2 FQNEAQ (reference sequence). Written as DNA, the CDR3 is TGTGCCAGCAGCCAGGGGGCTAGCGGGGGCCACGAGCAGTACTTC. Its protein product is CASSQGASGGHEQYF. Variable domain in full (rest from reference TRBV7-9 and TRBJ2-7): DTGVSQNPRHKITKRGQNVTFRCDPISEHNRLYWYRQTLGQGPEFLTYFQNEAQLEKSRLLSDRFSAERPKGSFSTLEIQRTEQGDSAMYLCASSQGASGGHEQYFGPGTRLTVT.